These 27 T cell receptor beta chains originate from one sample sequenced in a study of T cell clonality in common variable immunodeficiency. Data came from immunoSEQ multiplex PCR; TCRdb stores just in-frame clones and leaves some out. The profile covers tens of thousands of clones, none occurring a single time. The source material was peripheral blood mononuclear cells. Receptors originate from a person between 18 and 69 years old in good health.

In this sample, this clone turned up many times. The read falls 3 residues short of the CDR3 end, and the missing part is taken from the germline J gene. The chain couples TRBV19 to TRBJ1-2; 11 bases fit TRBD1. Per germline, CDR1 LNHDA and CDR2 SQIVND (reference sequence). Trimming removed 5 bases from V and 2 bases from J; junction bases left unmatched: 4. The CDR3 is 15 residues long. The CDR3 DNA, read in part, is TGTGCCAGTAGTCCCTGGACAGGGGGCAACTATGGC. Translation gives CASSPWTGGNYG. The whole CDR3 protein is CASSPWTGGNYGYTF.

This clone was observed many times. Coverage ceases 3 residues before the CDR3 finishes, and the germline J gene fills in the end. The gene calls are TRBV19 and TRBJ2-3; TRBD2 aligns across 9 bases. The CDR3 totals 18 residues. The junction had 12 bases not matched to a gene; V was cut back by 0 bases and J by 5 bases. Germline assignment: CDR1 LNHDA and CDR2 SQIVND (reference sequence). This CDR3 reads CASSIDDPWAGGRDTQYF. The DNA read from the CDR3 is TGTGCCAGTAGTATAGATGACCCCTGGGCGGGGGGGCGAGATACG.

This clone was detected many times. The CDR3 reads CAWSGGLGVNEQFF. The sequenced CDR3 bases are TGTGCCTGGAGTGGTGGGCTCGGTGTCAATGAG. The chain links TRBV30 to TRBJ2-1; no firm D call. The read ends 3 residues early relative to the CDR3; the germline J gene fills the gap. The CDR3 spans 14 residues. The germline gives CDR1 GTSNPN, CDR2 SVGIG (reference sequence). V lost 1 base and J 6 bases, leaving 13 bases between the germline ends.

This clone has ten or more counts. The read comes to an end 3 residues before the CDR3 does, leaving the germline J gene to fill in the end. V gene TRBV10-3 combines with J gene TRBJ2-5; 10 nucleotides line up with TRBD1. CDR3 length: 17 residues. Trimming removed 3 bases from V and 2 bases from J; junction bases left unmatched: 9. From germline, CDR1 is ENHRY and CDR2 SYGVKD. Partial CDR3 DNA: TGTGCCATCAGTGACATAGACAGGGGGCTATCTCAAGAGACC. This translates into CAISDIDRGLSQET. The entire CDR3 is CAISDIDRGLSQETQYF.

In its sample, this clone was seen many times. The read ends 3 residues early relative to the CDR3; the germline J gene fills the gap. The chain combines TRBV4-1 with TRBJ2-1; 13 bases are shared with TRBD2. CDR1 and CDR2 (germline): MGHRA, YSYEKL. V was pared by 4 bases and J by 4 bases, with 4 bases of the junction left unmatched. The CDR3 extends over 16 amino acids. CDR3 DNA (partial): TGCGCCAGCAGCCGGGGACTAGCGGGGCCTTACAATGAG. Encoded protein: CASSRGLAGPYNE. The whole CDR3 reads CASSRGLAGPYNEQFF.

This clone was seen many times. The sequenced fragment ends 3 residues before the CDR3 boundary, so the rest is inferred from the germline J gene. The J gene is TRBJ1-4, the V gene TRBV6-1, with 8 bases aligning to TRBD1. The CDR3 totals 15 residues. The germline V gene has CDR1 MNHNS and CDR2 SASEGT. Incomplete CDR3 DNA: TGTGCCAGCAGTGAAGTAGGGACAGGTCATTCACCA. It encodes CASSEVGTGHSP. The full-length CDR3 reads as CASSEVGTGHSPLFF.

This clone was recorded at least ten times. The read finishes 3 residues shy of the CDR3 end, and the germline J gene is used to complete it. The rearrangement links TRBV5-5 to TRBJ1-2; 7 bases are shared with TRBD1. V gave up 6 bases and J gave up 4 bases; unmatched junction bases: 9. The CDR3 is 14 residues long. Per the germline V gene, CDR1 is SGHKS and CDR2 is YYEKEE (reference sequence). Incomplete CDR3 DNA: TGTGCCAGCAACACCACCGGGACAGCCTATGGC. Translated, it gives CASNTTGTAYG. The entire CDR3 protein reads CASNTTGTAYGYTF.

This clone showed up many times. The CDR3 end is not reached by the read, which stops 3 residues before it; the germline J gene fills it in. This chain uses TRBV28 with TRBJ1-5; 8 nucleotides line up with TRBD1. CDR3 size: 18 residues. Looked up from germline, CDR1 is MDHEN and CDR2 is SYDVKM. With 6 bases clipped from V and 5 bases from J, the junction kept 18 bases outside the gene matches. CDR3: CASRALGQGAGFHQPQHF. The DNA read from the CDR3 is TGTGCCAGCAGGGCCCTAGGGCAGGGGGCCGGGTTTCATCAGCCC.

This clone was seen repeatedly, ten times or more. The CDR3 extends 3 residues past the end of the read, so its final part is completed from the germline J gene. The rearrangement joins TRBV29-1 to TRBJ2-7; the match to TRBD1 covers 7 bases. The CDR3 totals 13 residues. Trimming cost V 4 bases and J 3 bases; bases outside gene matches: 6. CDR1 and CDR2 (germline): SQVTM, ANQGSEA. The part of the CDR3 DNA that was read is TGCAGCGTTGGGCCAGGGGGAAACTACGAG. Its protein is CSVGPGGNYE. The entire CDR3 protein is CSVGPGGNYEQYF.

There are a few counts of this clone. The observed sequence ends 3 residues before the CDR3 terminus, with the missing tail filled in from the germline J gene. V is TRBV5-1 and J is TRBJ2-2; 10 bases fit TRBD1. The CDR3 contains 14 residues. Per germline, CDR1 SGHRS and CDR2 YFSETQ. The CDR3 spells CASPDRGYTSPLFF. CDR3 DNA, as far as it was read: TGCGCCAGCCCGGACAGGGGGTATACTTCACCG.

There are many counts of this clone. The observed sequence ends 3 residues before the CDR3 terminus, with the missing tail filled in from the germline J gene. This chain links TRBV28 with TRBJ1-6; 7 nucleotides align to TRBD1. Trimming at V came to 4 bases and at J to 7 bases, leaving 7 bases not matched to a gene. From germline, CDR1 is MDHEN and CDR2 SYDVKM. The CDR3 runs to 15 residues. CDR3 bases read: TGTGCCAGCAGTTCTCGGACAGGCTCGAATTCACCC. Its translation is CASSSRTGSNSP. The whole CDR3 protein reads CASSSRTGSNSPLHF.

The CDR3 protein is CASSVASNSYEQYF. Partial CDR3 DNA: TGTGCCAGCAGCGTCGCAAGCAACTCCTACGAG. The genes are TRBV7-8 and TRBJ2-7; no clear D gene. With the read ending 3 residues before the CDR3 end, the germline J gene is used to fill in that end. Germline V lookup: CDR1 SGHVS, CDR2 FQNEAQ. V lost 5 bases, J lost 0 bases, and 11 bases lay in between. The CDR3 is 14 residues long. Drawing the rest from reference TRBV7-8 and TRBJ2-7, the complete variable domain is GAGVSQSPRYKVAKRGQDVALRCDPISGHVSLFWYQQALGQGPEFLTYFQNEAQLDKSGLPSDRFFAERPEGSVSTLKIQRTQQEDSAVYLCASSVASNSYEQYFGPGTRLTVT.

This clone was counted ten times or more. From the germline J gene comes the end of the CDR3, since the read stops 3 residues before it. This chain connects TRBV30 to TRBJ1-2, with TRBD1 as a possible D gene (6 bases). The CDR3 sequence is 18 residues long. V was cut by 3 bases and J by 1 base, with 24 bases left in between. From germline, CDR1 is GTSNPN and CDR2 SVGIG (reference sequence). The sequenced part of the CDR3 DNA is TGTGCCTGGAGCGGCGAGGCCCCCAAGACAGGCTTTAACTATGGC. Its translation is CAWSGEAPKTGFNYG. The full CDR3 reads CAWSGEAPKTGFNYGYTF.

Regarding this clone: With the read ending 3 residues before the CDR3 end, the germline J gene is used to fill in that end. The chain carries TRBV19 and TRBJ2-4, with 10 bases identical to TRBD1. The germline CDR1 and CDR2 sequences are LNHDA and SQIVND (reference sequence). The CDR3 runs 13 residues. The CDR3 here is CASTGQGMFGQYF. CDR3 DNA, as far as it was read: TGTGCCAGTACGGGACAGGGGATGTTCGGT.

In regard to this clone: The junction shows a germline mismatch at one end, possibly a read error. From the germline J gene comes the end of the CDR3, since the read stops 3 residues before it. J is TRBJ1-5 and V is TRBV2, with D unresolved. The CDR3 runs 15 residues. Germline-derived CDR1 and CDR2 are SNHLY and FYNNEI. CDR3 bases read: TGTGTCAGCAGTGAAGTGGCAAGGGGCAATCAGCCC. Residues: CVSSEVARGNQP. The full CDR3 protein reads CVSSEVARGNQPQHF.

This clone was detected ten times or more. The CDR3 goes on 3 residues after the read ends, and that part is filled in from the germline J gene. The chain uses TRBV5-1 and TRBJ2-3; TRBD2 agrees at 9 bases. After removal of 0 bases from V and 5 bases from J, the junction contained 4 bases not matched to a gene. Germline values: CDR1 SGHRS, CDR2 YFSETQ. The CDR3 consists of 15 residues. The CDR3 reads CASSLGGGVQDTQYF. CDR3 DNA (partial): TGCGCCAGCAGCTTGGGCGGGGGGGTGCAAGATACG.

This clone was observed at least ten times. Read coverage stops 3 residues before the CDR3 terminus; the germline J gene supplies the remainder. The chain is built from TRBV20-1 and TRBJ2-3, with D tentatively TRBD1 (5 bases). Germline V gene sequence: CDR1 DFQATT, CDR2 SNEGSKA (reference sequence). The V end lost 3 bases, the J end lost 5 bases, and 15 bases lay between the germline ends. The length of the CDR3 is 14 residues. CDR3 DNA (partial): TGCAGTGCTAGCTCAATGGGGCGAAAAGATACG. This translates into CSASSMGRKDT. The whole CDR3 sequence is CSASSMGRKDTQYF.

This clone was recorded at least ten times. The read is 3 residues too short to cover the CDR3 end, so that end is filled in from the germline J gene. The chain uses TRBV5-1 and TRBJ1-1, with 9 bases lining up with TRBD1. The CDR3 runs 13 residues. Germline loops: CDR1 SGHRS, CDR2 YFSETQ. CDR3 sequence reads: CASSPGQGREAFF. CDR3 bases read: TGCGCCAGCAGCCCGGGACAGGGCAGAGAA.

At least ten counts were recorded for this clone. CDR3 loop: CSARDLEGAFTDTQYF. CDR3 DNA, as far as it was read: TGCAGTGCTAGAGATCTTGAGGGGGCCTTCACAGATACG. V and J are TRBV20-1 and TRBJ2-3; 7 bases are a match to TRBD1. From the germline J gene comes the end of the CDR3, since the read stops 3 residues before it. V gave up 0 bases and J gave up 2 bases; unmatched junction bases: 8. Germline V gene data show CDR1 as DFQATT and CDR2 as SNEGSKA (reference sequence). The CDR3 totals 16 residues.

This clone occurred many times. The read terminates 3 residues before the CDR3 end, so the remaining end is supplied by the germline J gene. The chain couples TRBV5-8 to TRBJ2-1; TRBD2 matches at 11 bases. Trimming removed 2 bases from V and 9 bases from J; junction bases left unmatched: 7. The CDR3 length is 15 residues. Germline CDR1 SGHTS, CDR2 YDEGEE. Incomplete CDR3 DNA: TGTGCCAGCAGCTTTCGGCTAGCGGGGGGCGGTGAG. Amino acids: CASSFRLAGGGE. The full CDR3 protein is CASSFRLAGGGEQFF.

Many counts were recorded for this clone. With the read ending 3 residues before the CDR3 end, the germline J gene is used to fill in that end. This chain joins TRBV15 and TRBJ1-6; D remains unclear. Germline V gene sequence: CDR1 LNHNV, CDR2 YYDKDF (reference sequence). The germline V and J ends were trimmed by 4 bases and 7 bases, with 14 bases remaining between them. This CDR3 is 15 amino acids long. Here the CDR3 reads CATSKDPGFNSPLHF. Incomplete CDR3 DNA: TGTGCCACCAGCAAAGACCCCGGTTTCAATTCACCC. Full variable domain (outside the CDR3, taken from reference TRBV15 and TRBJ1-6): DAMVIQNPRYQVTQFGKPVTLSCSQTLNHNVMYWYQQKSSQAPKLLFHYYDKDFNNEADTPDNFQSRRPNTSFCFLDIRSPGLGDTAMYLCATSKDPGFNSPLHFGNGTRLTVT.

A remark on this clone: The read gets to within 3 residues of the CDR3 end, and the germline J gene fills in the rest. The chain links TRBV20-1 to TRBJ2-1; tentatively, D is TRBD2 (7 bases). The germline gives CDR1 DFQATT, CDR2 SNEGSKA (reference sequence). The CDR3 is made up of 17 amino acids. V was clipped by 2 bases and J by 7 bases, with 24 bases between them. Incomplete CDR3 DNA: TGCAGTGCTAGAAATCCGGCTGGGGGGGGGCCGGGGAATGAG. The encoded protein is CSARNPAGGGPGNE. The entire CDR3 protein reads CSARNPAGGGPGNEQFF.

On this clone itself: The CDR3 is cut off 3 residues early in the read; its end comes from the germline J gene. This chain connects TRBV7-9 to TRBJ2-1; 9 nucleotides agree with TRBD2. The CDR3 length is 15 residues. V dropped 1 base and J dropped 7; count of bases not matched to a gene: 5. Germline values: CDR1 SEHNR, CDR2 FQNEAQ (reference sequence). The CDR3 DNA, read in part, is TGTGCCAGCAGCTTAGGCGGGGGGGCCCAAAATGAG. Its translation: CASSLGGGAQNE. From start to end, the CDR3 is CASSLGGGAQNEQFF. Supplemented by reference TRBV7-9 and TRBJ2-1, the full variable domain reads DTGVSQNPRHKITKRGQNVTFRCDPISEHNRLYWYRQTLGQGPEFLTYFQNEAQLEKSRLLSDRFSAERPKGSFSTLEIQRTEQGDSAMYLCASSLGGGAQNEQFFGPGTRLTVL.

This clone has just a few counts. CDR3 DNA, as far as it was read: TGTGCCAGCAGCTTAGAAAGAGCAACCGGGGAG. Encoded protein: CASSLERATGE. The whole CDR3 region reads CASSLERATGELFF. The chain couples TRBV7-6 to TRBJ2-2, with unresolved D. The read terminates 3 residues before the CDR3 end, so the remaining end is supplied by the germline J gene. Germline-derived CDR1 and CDR2 are SGHVS and FNYEAQ. V dropped 1 base and J dropped 5 bases, with 8 bases sitting between them. CDR3 length equals 14 residues. The full variable domain, in which reference TRBV7-6 and TRBJ2-2 provide the parts outside the CDR3, is GAGVSQSPRYKVTKRGQDVALRCDPISGHVSLYWYRQALGQGPEFLTYFNYEAQQDKSGLPNDRFSAERPEGSISTLTIQRTEQRDSAMYRCASSLERATGELFFGEGSRLTVL.

This clone was seen repeatedly, ten times or more. At one of its ends the junction is not consistent with the germline gene, which may arise from a read error. CDR3 DNA (partial): TGTGCCAGCAGCCTAGGTGGGACTAGCTTCCATAATCTGGGGGAGACC. Translated: CASSLGGTSFHNLGET. The whole CDR3 protein is CASSLGGTSFHNLGETQYF. The V call is TRBV13, the J call TRBJ2-5, with 9 bases aligning to TRBD2. The read terminates 3 residues before the CDR3 end, so the remaining end is supplied by the germline J gene. The V gene's germline CDR1 is PRHDT and CDR2 FYEKMQ (reference sequence). CDR3 length: 19 residues.

This clone was seen repeatedly, ten times or more. The read gets to within 3 residues of the CDR3 end, and the germline J gene fills in the rest. The genes are TRBV2 and TRBJ1-4; possible D gene TRBD1, 5 bases. Germline loops: CDR1 SNHLY, CDR2 FYNNEI. Trimming removed 2 bases at V and 8 bases at J, with 15 bases between. This CDR3 contains 15 residues. The CDR3 region is CASSEWGISGEKLFF. CDR3 DNA, as far as it was read: TGTGCCAGCAGTGAATGGGGCATCTCGGGAGAAAAA.

This clone came up many times. Read sequence stops 3 residues before the CDR3 end, and the germline J gene provides the missing end. This chain connects TRBV5-1 to TRBJ1-1, with 9 bases identical to TRBD1. Trimming cost V 0 bases and J 0 bases; bases outside gene matches: 9. This CDR3 is built from 18 residues. CDR1 is SGHRS and CDR2 is YFSETQ in the germline V gene. The CDR3 bases that were read are TGCGCCAGCAGCTTGGTGGGCGGGACAGGGACCATGAACACTGAA. This encodes CASSLVGGTGTMNTE. The full CDR3 sequence reads CASSLVGGTGTMNTEAFF.